The entry below describes one T cell receptor (beta chain). Its antigen is unidentified. This specimen belongs to a study of T-cell reconstitution after alpha-beta-depleted transplantation in children. Study-wide results and caveats: Reported findings indicate that, about two months after transplant, alpha-beta T cells came from several hundred expanded clones, which were derived from non-depleted graft cells. At day 60, the high TCRbeta diversity found in some patients originated from recipient T cells and thymic progenitors that had survived. T-cell counts and diversity at one year post-transplant came mainly from newly produced T cells.

Unique molecular identifiers were built into the TCRbeta library. From the PCR reads, TCRdb called clonotypes with MiXCR, one entry per CDR3 protein. The sample comprises 800,000 to 1,000,000 distinct CDR3 sequences, roughly 29% of which are singletons, and about 28% rests with the top ten. This specimen was PBMCs, mostly from graft donor cells, taken 360 days after TCRalphabeta/CD19-depleted stem cell transplant. The TCR comes from a boy in the first two years of life who had a stem cell transplant for SCID, so the T cells may come from the graft donor.

The CDR3 DNA sequence: TGTGCCAGCAGTTCCGGGACAGGGGGTGAAGATACGCAGTATTTT. Its translation is CASSSGTGGEDTQYF. The rearrangement uses TRBV12-3 or TRBV12-4 and TRBJ2-3; 11 bases are shared with TRBD1. The CDR3 is made up of 15 amino acids. V lost 4 bases to trimming and J lost 5 bases; unmatched junction nucleotides: 5.